The 26 T cell receptor beta chains below all came from one sample that was sequenced in a study of T-cell reconstitution after alpha-beta-depleted transplantation in children. Preparation of the TCRbeta library used unique molecular identifiers. TCRdb passed the PCR reads through MiXCR, listing each CDR3 protein once. Found here are fewer than 550,000 distinct CDR3 sequences, 11% of them singletons; the top ten hold approximately 14%. The source was PBMCs, mostly from graft donor cells, collected 180 days after TCRalphabeta/CD19-depleted stem cell transplant. The origin of the receptors is a female patient aged 2 to 10 who had a stem cell transplant for aplastic anemia, so the T cells may come from the graft donor.

This clonotype was seen ten or more times. CDR3 nucleotides: TGTGCCAGCAGTTTCCCGCTCCCTCGGGGGAGGGAAGCTTACACCGGGGAGCTGTTTTTT. It is translated as CASSFPLPRGREAYTGELFF. J is TRBJ2-2 and V is TRBV12-3 or TRBV12-4; 7 bases are a match to TRBD2. J was trimmed by 3 bases and V by 3 bases; bases with no gene match: 19. This CDR3 is 20 amino acids long.

This clonotype was observed at least ten times. This chain joins TRBV28 and TRBJ2-3, with D perhaps assigned TRBD1 or TRBD2 (5 bases each). Trimming pared 5 bases from V and 0 bases from J, leaving 21 bases between. CDR1 is MDHEN and CDR2 is SYDVKM in the germline V gene. The CDR3 is made up of 18 amino acids. The chain's CDR3 is CASSLPRGMGRSTDTQYF. Written as DNA, the CDR3 is TGTGCCAGCAGTCTACCGAGGGGTATGGGAAGGAGCACAGATACGCAGTATTTT.

This clonotype was detected ten times or more. For the CDR3, the DNA is TGTGCCAGCAGCCAAGATAAGGCAGTTCTCTACAATGAGCAGTTCTTC. Translation: CASSQDKAVLYNEQFF. V gene TRBV3-1 combines with J gene TRBJ2-1; D remains ambiguous. Trimming shortened V by 0 bases and J by 3 bases, and 12 bases separated the two germline ends. The CDR3 consists of 16 residues. Per the germline V gene, CDR1 is LGHDT and CDR2 is YNNKEL (reference sequence).

This clonotype was seen more than once but under ten times. In nucleotides, the CDR3 is TGCGCCAGCAGCTCCTCGACAGGGGCAAGGGCTTTCTTT. Its translation: CASSSSTGARAFF. The chain has TRBV4-3 and TRBJ1-1; TRBD1 agrees at 8 bases. The CDR3 spans 13 residues. Germline V lookup: CDR1 LGHNA, CDR2 YSLEER. V was clipped by 5 bases and J by 11 bases; unmatched bases: 10.

The sample holds a few counts of this clonotype. V is TRBV5-1 and J is TRBJ2-1; TRBD2 agrees at 11 bases. The V and J ends lost 1 base and 8 bases, in that order; junction bases with no gene match: 8. CDR3 length: 16 residues. CDR1 is SGHRS and CDR2 is YFSETQ in the germline V gene. The CDR3 DNA reads as TGCGCCAGCAGCTTGCAAGCTAGCGGGAGGAGCGATGAGCAGTTCTTC. It encodes CASSLQASGRSDEQFF. The full variable domain, with the rest looked up from reference TRBV5-1 and TRBJ2-1, is KAGVTQTPRYLIKTRGQQVTLSCSPISGHRSVSWYQQTPGQGLQFLFEYFSETQRNKGNFPGRFSGRQFSNSRSEMNVSTLELGDSALYLCASSLQASGRSDEQFFGPGTRLTVL.

The V call is TRBV6-2 or TRBV6-3, the J call TRBJ1-1; the match to TRBD1 covers 7 bases. With V trimmed by 5 bases and J by 1 base, 4 bases remained unmatched. CDR1 and CDR2 (germline): MNHEY, SVGEGT. CDR3 length: 14 residues. CDR3 DNA: TGTGCCAGCAGTCGCCGACAGGGGAACACTGAAGCTTTCTTT. This translates into CASSRRQGNTEAFF.

The chain couples TRBV28 to TRBJ2-1, with 15 positions matching TRBD2. Trimming took 4 bases from V and 9 from J; bases not matched to a gene: 7. The V gene's germline CDR1 is MDHEN and CDR2 SYDVKM. This CDR3 has 16 residues. The CDR3 reads CASSSGTSGRLSEQFF. The CDR3 coding sequence is TGTGCCAGCAGTTCCGGGACTAGCGGGAGGTTGAGTGAGCAGTTCTTC.

The chain employs TRBV6-7 and TRBJ2-1; no reliable D call. TRBV6-7 is classed as an ORF, of uncertain function. V was cut by 6 bases and J by 2 bases, with 14 bases left in between. The CDR3 is 15 amino acids. The CDR3 sequence: CASSLDLITYNEQFF. Written as DNA, the CDR3 is TGTGCCAGCAGCCTCGACCTAATCACCTACAATGAGCAGTTCTTC.

This clonotype showed up just a few times. The rearrangement joins TRBV7-2 to TRBJ2-7, with unresolved D. V gave up 2 bases and J gave up 3 bases, with 8 bases separating them. Germline loops: CDR1 SGHTA, CDR2 FQGNSA. The CDR3 length is 13 residues. Written as DNA, the CDR3 is TGTGCCAGCAGCTTACACCCTCTCTACGAGCAGTACGTC. It yields the protein CASSLHPLYEQYV.

The chain employs TRBV6-1 and TRBJ2-7; TRBD1 is a possible D gene (5 bases). Germline CDR1 and CDR2: MNHNS and SASEGT. V was pared by 0 bases and J by 2 bases, with 20 bases between. CDR3 length: 18 amino acids. The CDR3 DNA follows: TGTGCCAGCAGTGAAGCTATGTGGATTAGGGGTCATACCTACGAGCAGTACGTC. Amino acid sequence: CASSEAMWIRGHTYEQYV.

This clonotype has only a few counts. This rearrangement joins TRBV20-1 to TRBJ2-3, with D unclear. Germline lookup yields CDR1 DFQATT and CDR2 SNEGSKA (reference sequence). This CDR3 region has 14 residues. CDR3 protein: CSACWAPSTDTQYF. CDR3 in DNA: TGCAGCGCTTGTTGGGCCCCTAGCACAGATACGCAGTATTTT.

This clonotype came up a few times. J is TRBJ1-3 and V is TRBV12-3 or TRBV12-4; the D gene is possibly TRBD1 (5 bases). The ends were cut back, 3 bases at V and 8 bases at J, with 14 bases in the middle. The CDR3 is 14 amino acids. DNA of the CDR3: TGTGCCAGCAGTTTTACGCGCAGGGCGTACACCATATATTTT. Encoded protein: CASSFTRRAYTIYF.

The chain uses TRBV28 and TRBJ2-3, with a weak D call TRBD1 (6 bases). The CDR3 spans 13 residues. V lost 2 bases to trimming and J lost 4 bases, with 7 bases between them. From germline, CDR1 is MDHEN and CDR2 SYDVKM. The CDR3 DNA reads as TGTGCCAGCAGTTTAGACAGGTCAGATACGCAGTATTTT. It specifies CASSLDRSDTQYF.

This clonotype was recorded a few times. V usage is TRBV5-1 and J usage is TRBJ2-3; 12 bases map to TRBD2. The CDR3 totals 16 residues. With V trimmed by 4 bases and J by 3 bases, 6 bases remained unmatched. The germline CDR1 and CDR2 sequences are SGHRS and YFSETQ. DNA for the CDR3: TGCGCCAGCAGCCCGGGACTAGCGGGTGATACAGATACGCAGTATTTT. It codes for CASSPGLAGDTDTQYF.

CDR3 DNA: TGTGCCAGCAGCTACCGGGACAGATTCAATGAGCAGTTCTTC. Residues: CASSYRDRFNEQFF. The chain couples TRBV5-6 to TRBJ2-1; 7 bases map to TRBD1. CDR1 and CDR2 from the germline V gene are SGHDT and YYEEEE. This CDR3 comprises 14 residues. V shed 3 bases and J 6 bases; nucleotides not matched to a gene: 6.

This clonotype was counted ten times or more. The chain has TRBV24-1 and TRBJ1-1; a possible D gene is TRBD1 (5 bases). The germline V gene encodes CDR1 KGHDR and CDR2 SFDVKD. This CDR3 contains 13 residues. Trimming cost V 2 bases and J 4 bases, with 7 bases left between them. The DNA of the CDR3 is TGTGCCACCAGTGATTCAGGGTTCACTGAAGCTTTCTTT. It encodes CATSDSGFTEAFF.

This clonotype was counted a few times. V is TRBV18 and J is TRBJ2-5; TRBD2 is a possible D gene (5 bases). The ends were cut back, 6 bases at V and 1 base at J, with 9 bases in the middle. The CDR3 spans 13 residues. In germline, CDR1 is KGHSH, CDR2 LQKENI. The CDR3 DNA is TGTGCCAGCTCTTCGGGGATCCAAGAGACCCAGTACTTC. Amino acid sequence: CASSSGIQETQYF.

This clonotype was picked up a small number of times. The chain uses TRBV6-1 and TRBJ1-5; TRBD1 might be the D (5 bases). V lost 4 bases and J 6 bases, leaving 16 bases between the germline ends. CDR1 and CDR2 from the germline V gene are MNHNS and SASEGT. This CDR3 spans 15 amino acids. The CDR3 region is CASSAGGSVGQPQHF. CDR3 in DNA: TGTGCCAGCAGTGCGGGGGGGAGCGTCGGTCAGCCCCAGCATTTT.

The chain combines TRBV20-1 with TRBJ2-1; D could derive from TRBD1 or TRBD2 (5 bases each). Germline V CDR1 and CDR2: DFQATT, SNEGSKA (reference sequence). The CDR3 is 19 residues long. V was cut by 4 bases and J by 4 bases, with 29 bases left in between. CDR3 region: CSATSRGWDELATYNEQFF. As DNA, the CDR3 is TGCAGTGCTACGTCCCGGGGCTGGGATGAGCTAGCCACTTACAATGAGCAGTTCTTC.

The V and J genes are TRBV4-2 and TRBJ2-7, with TRBD1 matching over 11 bases. Germline trimming cut 5 bases from V and 3 bases from J; bases unmatched to any gene: 6. Germline CDR1 and CDR2: LGHNA and YNFKEQ. This CDR3 contains 15 residues. CDR3 amino acids: CASSGRDRGGYEQYF. Here the CDR3 DNA reads TGTGCCAGCAGCGGCCGGGACAGGGGGGGCTACGAGCAGTACTTC.

This clonotype was seen a handful of times. The chain uses TRBV12-5 and TRBJ2-3; D remains unclear. V shed 6 bases and J shed 7 bases, with 8 bases lying between them. Germline assignment: CDR1 LGHNT and CDR2 FRNRAP. This CDR3 has 11 residues. The CDR3 DNA is TGTGCTAGTGGACCTTCCAATACGCAGTATTTT. Protein sequence: CASGPSNTQYF. Based on the CDR3 plus reference TRBV12-5 and TRBJ2-3, the full variable domain is DARVTQTPRHKVTEMGQEVTMRCQPILGHNTVFWYRQTMMQGLELLAYFRNRAPLDDSGMPKDRFSAEMPDATLATLKIQPSEPRDSAVYFCASGPSNTQYFGPGTRLTVL.

The chain uses TRBV5-1 and TRBJ2-1; D is unclear. The V and J ends lost 3 bases and 6 bases respectively, with 16 bases between them. From germline, CDR1 is SGHRS and CDR2 YFSETQ. CDR3 length: 15 amino acids. This chain's CDR3 is CASSSFPEPLNEQFF. The CDR3 DNA reads TGCGCCAGCAGCTCCTTTCCGGAGCCTCTCAATGAGCAGTTCTTC.

This chain links TRBV24-1 with TRBJ2-7, with D maybe TRBD2 (7 bases). Germline lookup yields CDR1 KGHDR and CDR2 SFDVKD. The CDR3 is 15 amino acids. V was pared by 6 bases and J by 0 bases, with 14 bases between. The CDR3 region is CATSPGGLSSYEQYF. CDR3 sequence (DNA): TGTGCCACCAGTCCGGGGGGCCTCAGCTCCTACGAGCAGTACTTC.

V gene TRBV18 combines with J gene TRBJ1-1; D unclear. Germline loops: CDR1 KGHSH, CDR2 LQKENI. Trimming took off 4 bases at V and 0 bases at J, with 6 bases between the two ends. The CDR3 loop spans 13 amino acids. In nucleotides, the CDR3 is TGTGCCAGCTCACGAAAGATGAACACTGAAGCTTTCTTT. It specifies CASSRKMNTEAFF.

This clonotype was detected a few times. The rearrangement joins TRBV28 to TRBJ2-3; unclear D gene. Germline loops: CDR1 MDHEN, CDR2 SYDVKM. V lost 5 bases to trimming and J lost 4 bases, with 13 bases between them. The CDR3 spans 14 residues. In DNA, the CDR3 is TGTGCCAGCAGTCCCTGGGGTAATCCAGATACGCAGTATTTT. Encoded protein: CASSPWGNPDTQYF.

This clonotype occurred many times. This rearrangement joins TRBV27 to TRBJ1-6; possibly TRBD1 for D (6 bases). Germline CDR1 MNHEY, CDR2 SMNVEV (reference sequence). Trimming took off 11 bases at V and 7 bases at J, with 18 bases between the two ends. This CDR3 is built from 14 residues. The CDR3 loop is CACSGGARNSPLHF. The CDR3 bases are TGTGCCTGCTCTGGGGGCGCGAGGAATTCACCCCTCCACTTT.